This T cell receptor beta chain was sequenced during a study of CD8 T cells in ankylosing spondylitis. Of note for this clonotype: Its antigen is not identified.

TCRdb re-analysed the 5' RACE reads in MiXCR, keeping a single row per CDR3 protein. This sample has 50,000 to 70,000 distinct CDR3 sequences; 6.2% occur once, and the top ten carry around 4.5%. The study's findings and limits: Some of these motif variants have turned up before, in reports on reactive arthritis synovial fluid and blood. Reported data indicate significant enrichment of disease-linked clones within matched ankylosing spondylitis synovial fluid.

V lost 0 bases and J 2 bases, leaving 6 bases between the germline ends. Germline V gene lookup returns CDR1 MDHEN and CDR2 SYDVKM. The CDR3 runs 14 residues. What was sequenced was synovial fluid, either unsorted or a sorted T cell fraction (not recorded which). The chain links TRBV28 to TRBJ2-3; D is unresolved. The clonotype was recovered from a male donor with ankylosing spondylitis. CDR3 residues: CASSLWRNTDTQYF. In DNA, the CDR3 is TGTGCCAGCAGTTTATGGAGAAACACAGATACGCAGTATTTT.